These T cell receptor beta chains were read from a single sample in a study of spatial heterogeneity in lung cancer. TCRdb re-called the 5' RACE reads through MiXCR, storing one row per CDR3 protein. The sample lists around 9,800 distinct CDR3 sequences, 7.9% occurring once. The sample consisted of lung tumor tissue, taken at surgery. These receptors all stem from a female donor with early-stage non-small cell lung cancer. Both conserved end residues are part of each CDR3. The order of the fields is J gene, V gene, CDR3 protein.

TRBJ2-3	TRBV12-3/TRBV12-4	CASSYRRSGRYSTDTQYF
TRBJ2-5	TRBV20-1	CSARGIGQQETQYF
TRBJ2-2	TRBV30	CAWSVRGNTGELFF
TRBJ1-1	TRBV5-6	CASRSHVGTEAFF
TRBJ2-4	TRBV5-6	CASRNHVGNIQYF
TRBJ1-1	TRBV6-1	CASRLTEAFF
TRBJ2-7	TRBV9	CASSPSHYPSYEQYF
TRBJ1-1	TRBV4-2	CASSQGIPGEAFF
TRBJ2-1	TRBV6-2/TRBV6-3	CASSSRRGRSYNEQFF
TRBJ2-1	TRBV12-3/TRBV12-4	CASSPTSGGGDEQFF
TRBJ2-5	TRBV6-6	CASTLGETQYF
TRBJ2-1	TRBV9	CASSTAGGGNEQFF
TRBJ2-7	TRBV5-4	CASSSSAGGYEQYF
TRBJ2-1	TRBV11-2	CASSLMGGREQFF
TRBJ1-1	TRBV7-3	CASSPQGNTEAFF
TRBJ1-1	TRBV5-1	CASSFLGPGAGTVNTEAFF
TRBJ2-7	TRBV28	CASSLIRRGLAGGSSYEQYF
TRBJ2-1	TRBV12-3/TRBV12-4	CASQKRGGYNEQFF
TRBJ2-3	TRBV5-5	CASSIGTGDSTDTQYF
TRBJ2-4	TRBV2	CASSESQEGIQYF
TRBJ1-2	TRBV11-2	CASSPGDRFSYGYTF
TRBJ1-5	TRBV12-3/TRBV12-4	CASSIDRVSNQPQHF
TRBJ1-2	TRBV3-1	CASSQGGQGVGGYTF
TRBJ2-3	TRBV10-1	CASSESMGQSTDTQYF
TRBJ2-2	TRBV7-6	CASSLVRPGQGSGELFF
TRBJ1-1	TRBV20-1	CSASLITEAFF
TRBJ1-6	TRBV11-2	CASSHRGTLHF
TRBJ1-2	TRBV7-2	CASSLADGFGYTF
TRBJ2-2	TRBV5-1	CASRVGTVGTGELFF
TRBJ2-7	TRBV20-1	CSATDSSYEQYF
TRBJ2-3	TRBV30	CAWNTGILTDTQYF
TRBJ2-3	TRBV24-1	CATSVNEGLLPTDTQYF
TRBJ2-3	TRBV20-1	CSPKGLAGSEVGDTQYF
TRBJ1-5	TRBV6-2/TRBV6-3	CASSFGPVSNQPQHF
TRBJ1-5	TRBV5-1	CASSLHIDQPQHF
TRBJ1-5	TRBV28	CASSFLRQPQHF
TRBJ2-7	TRBV2	CASRYDSSEQYF
TRBJ2-1	TRBV18	CASSPLSGGADNEQFF
TRBJ2-7	TRBV6-5	CASASAASYEQYF
TRBJ2-3	TRBV7-2	CASSLDVGGSTDTQYF